This T cell receptor (beta chain) emerged from a study of breast tumors, draining lymph nodes, adjacent tissues. Study findings and constraints: Data fit most tumor T cells coming from lymph node, expanding in tumor.

CDR1 and CDR2 from the germline V gene are SGHTA and FQGNSA. The V segment lost 5 bases and the J segment 4 bases; nucleotides outside the gene matches: 7. The CDR3 length is 15 residues. About this clonotype itself: What it recognizes is unknown.

Breast cancer patients provided tissue from their axillary draining lymph nodes. TCRdb analysed the multiplex PCR reads with MiXCR anew, one entry per CDR3 protein. The sample has over 150,000 distinct CDR3 sequences, 30% to 40% seen once; the top ten hold 4% to 4.5%. This chain joins TRBV7-2 and TRBJ2-3; 9 bases are a match to TRBD1. The sample was axillary lymph node tissue. This sequence was found in a female donor with breast cancer. Some clones in this sample may be carry-over from other donors' samples. This chain's CDR3 is CASSPGTGPPDTQYF. The DNA of the CDR3 is TGTGCCAGCAGCCCCGGGACAGGGCCTCCAGATACGCAGTATTTT.